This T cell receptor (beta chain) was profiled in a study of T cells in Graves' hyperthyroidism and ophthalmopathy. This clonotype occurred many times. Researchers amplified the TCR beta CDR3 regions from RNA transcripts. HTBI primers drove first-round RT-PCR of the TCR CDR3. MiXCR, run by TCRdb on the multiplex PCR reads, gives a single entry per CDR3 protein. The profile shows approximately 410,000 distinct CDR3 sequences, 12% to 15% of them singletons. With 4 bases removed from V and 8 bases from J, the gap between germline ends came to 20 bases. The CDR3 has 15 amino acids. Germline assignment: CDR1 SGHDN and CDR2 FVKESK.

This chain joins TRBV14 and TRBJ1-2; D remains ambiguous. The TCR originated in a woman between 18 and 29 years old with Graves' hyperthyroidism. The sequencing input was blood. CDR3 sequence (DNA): TGTGCCAGCAGCCGCCGAACTGGGGTCTACGGCGGCTACACCTTC. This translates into CASSRRTGVYGGYTF.